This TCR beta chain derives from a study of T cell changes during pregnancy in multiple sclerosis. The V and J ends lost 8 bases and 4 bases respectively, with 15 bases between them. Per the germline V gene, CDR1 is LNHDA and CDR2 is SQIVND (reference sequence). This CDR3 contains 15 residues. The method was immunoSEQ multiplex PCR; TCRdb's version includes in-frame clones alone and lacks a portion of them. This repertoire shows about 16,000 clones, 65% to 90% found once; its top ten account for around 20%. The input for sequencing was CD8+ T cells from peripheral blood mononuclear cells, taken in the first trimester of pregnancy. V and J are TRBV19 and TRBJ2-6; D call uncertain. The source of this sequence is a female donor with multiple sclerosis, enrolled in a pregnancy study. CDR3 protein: CASETPRSGANVLTF. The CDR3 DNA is TGTGCCAGTGAAACCCCTAGGAGCGGGGCCAACGTCCTGACTTTC. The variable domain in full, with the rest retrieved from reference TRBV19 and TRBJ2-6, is DGGITQSPKYLFRKEGQNVTLSCEQNLNHDAMYWYRQDPGQGLRLIYYSQIVNDFQKGDIAEGYSVSREKKESFPLTVTSAQKNPTAFYLCASETPRSGANVLTFGAGSRLTVL.